The 26 T cell receptor beta chains below were found in one sample sequenced in a study of cytomegalovirus exposure and HLA in healthy donors. Clones were sequenced by immunoSEQ multiplex PCR, and TCRdb holds only the in-frame ones, with some missing. The sample includes some 59,000 clones, around 90% seen only once; the top ten take 8.4%. The sample consisted of PBMCs. These TCRs come from a woman aged 18-35 years in good health and CMV-seropositive.

The chain joins TRBV4-1 to TRBJ1-4, with no clear D. Germline V gene lookup returns CDR1 MGHRA and CDR2 YSYEKL. Trimming took 0 bases from V and 4 from J, leaving 9 bases between them. There are 15 residues in the CDR3. CDR3 DNA sequence: TGCGCCAGCAGCCAAGATGAGGTCGGTAATGAAAAACTGTTTTTT. It yields the protein CASSQDEVGNEKLFF.

This chain links TRBV7-2 with TRBJ1-4; no reliable D call. This CDR3 comprises 16 residues. The V end lost 0 bases, the J end lost 0 bases, and 8 bases lay between the germline ends. CDR1 and CDR2 (germline): SGHTA, FQGNSA. The CDR3 DNA sequence: TGTGCCAGCAGCTTAGCGCTAGGTGCAACTAATGAAAAACTGTTTTTT. This translates into CASSLALGATNEKLFF.

The chain is built from TRBV5-1 and TRBJ1-1, with D perhaps matching TRBD1 (6 bases). Trimming cost V 0 bases and J 4 bases, with 13 bases left between them. The CDR3 totals 15 residues. Germline CDR1 is SGHRS and CDR2 is YFSETQ. The CDR3 DNA follows: TGCGCCAGCAGCTTGGCCGTCCGGGGGGCCACTGAAGCTTTCTTT. Its protein product is CASSLAVRGATEAFF. The entire variable domain, with the rest obtained from reference TRBV5-1 and TRBJ1-1, is as follows: KAGVTQTPRYLIKTRGQQVTLSCSPISGHRSVSWYQQTPGQGLQFLFEYFSETQRNKGNFPGRFSGRQFSNSRSEMNVSTLELGDSALYLCASSLAVRGATEAFFGQGTRLTVV.

The chain links TRBV6-5 to TRBJ2-3; unclear D gene. CDR3 length: 11 amino acids. Trimming left V 6 bases short and J 2 bases short, with 3 bases between. Germline V gene sequence: CDR1 MNHEY, CDR2 SVGAGI. For the CDR3, the DNA is TGTGCCAGCAGCCACACAGATACGCAGTATTTT. Residues: CASSHTDTQYF.

The chain joins TRBV28 to TRBJ2-3; tentative D call: TRBD1 (6 bases). Trimming stripped 7 bases from V and 4 bases from J, with 15 bases between. The CDR3 totals 14 residues. Germline loops: CDR1 MDHEN, CDR2 SYDVKM. CDR3 in DNA: TGTGCCAGCACCTACAGGGTGCAGGCAGATACGCAGTATTTT. It encodes CASTYRVQADTQYF. The full variable domain, with the rest looked up from reference TRBV28 and TRBJ2-3, is DVKVTQSSRYLVKRTGEKVFLECVQDMDHENMFWYRQDPGLGLRLIYFSYDVKMKEKGDIPEGYSVSREKKERFSLILESASTNQTSMYLCASTYRVQADTQYFGPGTRLTVL.

V gene TRBV9 combines with J gene TRBJ2-1; a weak D match, TRBD1 (6 bases). This CDR3 region has 14 residues. Germline V gene data show CDR1 as SGDLS and CDR2 as YYNGEE. V was cut by 2 bases and J by 7 bases, with 13 bases left in between. CDR3 in amino acids: CASSVTGTVNEQFF. For the CDR3, the DNA is TGTGCCAGCAGCGTTACAGGGACGGTGAATGAGCAGTTCTTC. Supplemented by reference TRBV9 and TRBJ2-1, the full variable domain reads DSGVTQTPKHLITATGQRVTLRCSPRSGDLSVYWYQQSLDQGLQFLIQYYNGEERAKGNILERFSAQQFPDLHSELNLSSLELGDSALYFCASSVTGTVNEQFFGPGTRLTVL.

CDR3 DNA: TGCGCCAGCAGCCCCGCCCCGGGTGGCAATCAGCCCCAGCATTTT. Protein product: CASSPAPGGNQPQHF. V is TRBV5-1 and J is TRBJ1-5; D is ambiguous. Per germline, CDR1 SGHRS and CDR2 YFSETQ. The CDR3 consists of 15 residues. V lost 4 bases and J 2 bases, leaving 13 bases between the germline ends.

The chain links TRBV5-1 to TRBJ1-3; no definite D call. CDR3 length: 16 amino acids. Germline CDR1 and CDR2: SGHRS and YFSETQ. The V and J ends lost 0 bases and 2 bases respectively, with 12 bases between them. This chain's CDR3 is CASSLVAEPPGNTIYF. CDR3 sequence (DNA): TGCGCCAGCAGCTTGGTGGCAGAACCCCCTGGAAACACCATATATTTT.

This clone has just one count. V gene TRBV9 combines with J gene TRBJ2-1, with D possibly matching TRBD2 (6 bases). Germline CDR1 SGDLS, CDR2 YYNGEE. V was cut by 4 bases and J by 2 bases, with 7 bases left in between. There are 13 residues in the CDR3. The CDR3 nucleotides are TGTGCCAGCAGCCGGGGGACCTACAATGAGCAGTTCTTC. Protein: CASSRGTYNEQFF.

This clone was seen once. The rearrangement uses TRBV5-8 and TRBJ2-7; D is perhaps TRBD2 (6 bases). CDR1 is SGHTS and CDR2 is YDEGEE in the germline V gene. Trimming removed 5 bases at V and 2 bases at J, with 14 bases between. The CDR3 length is 14 residues. CDR3 sequence: CASRTRRGAYEQYF. In DNA form, the CDR3 reads TGTGCCAGCAGAACCCGGAGGGGTGCCTACGAGCAGTACTTC.

The CDR3 protein is CASSESPNTEAFF. In DNA, the CDR3 is TGTGCCAGCAGCGAATCTCCGAACACTGAAGCTTTCTTT. The J gene is TRBJ1-1, the V gene TRBV9; D ambiguous. Per the germline V gene, CDR1 is SGDLS and CDR2 is YYNGEE. Trimming shortened V by 3 bases and J by 1 base, and 7 bases separated the two germline ends. This CDR3 spans 13 amino acids.

V gene TRBV6-1 combines with J gene TRBJ2-5; TRBD2 is a possible D gene (5 bases). Trimming removed 2 bases at V and 5 bases at J, with 6 bases between. CDR1 is MNHNS, CDR2 SASEGT, per germline. The CDR3 totals 12 residues. CDR3 sequence reads: CASSEQRETQYF. CDR3 sequence (DNA): TGTGCCAGCAGTGAACAGCGGGAGACCCAGTACTTC.

The genes are TRBV5-1 and TRBJ1-3; D gene unclear. Per the germline V gene, CDR1 is SGHRS and CDR2 is YFSETQ. This CDR3 has 13 amino acids. Trimming cost V 1 base and J 4 bases, with 6 bases left between them. The CDR3 reads CASSLLRGNTIYF. The CDR3, as DNA: TGCGCCAGCAGCTTGTTGCGGGGAAACACCATATATTTT.

The chain combines TRBV14 with TRBJ2-3; TRBD1 agrees at 10 bases. The CDR3 loop spans 15 amino acids. The V and J ends lost 4 bases and 3 bases, in that order; junction bases with no gene match: 4. Germline CDR1 is SGHDN and CDR2 is FVKESK. The CDR3 loop reads CASSRRTGGTDTQYF. CDR3 nucleotides: TGTGCCAGCAGCCGCCGGACAGGGGGGACAGATACGCAGTATTTT.

The chain combines TRBV2 with TRBJ1-5; no clear D. Germline V gene sequence: CDR1 SNHLY, CDR2 FYNNEI. Trimming shortened V by 3 bases and J by 7 bases, and 7 bases separated the two germline ends. The length of the CDR3 is 12 residues. Written as DNA, the CDR3 is TGTGCCAGCAGTGAGAGCGGGCAGCCCCAGCATTTT. Translated: CASSESGQPQHF. The full variable domain, with the rest looked up from reference TRBV2 and TRBJ1-5, is EPEVTQTPSHQVTQMGQEVILRCVPISNHLYFYWYRQILGQKVEFLVSFYNNEISEKSEIFDDQFSVERPDGSNFTLKIRSTKLEDSAMYFCASSESGQPQHFGDGTRLSIL.

CDR3 amino acids: CASSTSPTAPTNIPYEQYF. Here the CDR3 DNA reads TGTGCCAGCAGCACAAGCCCGACAGCCCCTACTAACATACCCTACGAGCAGTACTTC. This rearrangement joins TRBV5-6 to TRBJ2-7, with TRBD1 as a possible D gene (5 bases). CDR1 is SGHDT and CDR2 is YYEEEE in the germline V gene. V dropped 4 bases and J dropped 2 bases, with 28 bases sitting between them. The CDR3 has 19 amino acids.

This CDR3 is CATSNQKGQGRISEKLFF. The DNA for the CDR3 is TGTGCCACCAGCAACCAGAAAGGGCAGGGGCGGATTTCTGAAAAACTGTTTTTT. The chain carries TRBV15 and TRBJ1-4; maybe TRBD1 (6 bases). This CDR3 has 18 amino acids. CDR1 and CDR2 from the germline V gene are LNHNV and YYDKDF (reference sequence). Trimming took 4 bases from V and 7 from J, leaving 25 bases between them.

The chain is built from TRBV7-6 and TRBJ2-6; D is ambiguous. Germline CDR1 and CDR2: SGHVS and FNYEAQ. Trimming removed 2 bases from V and 0 bases from J, with 11 bases in between. This CDR3 is built from 17 residues. DNA for the CDR3: TGTGCCAGCAGCTTATCTTTCACGAGCTCTGGGGCCAACGTCCTGACTTTC. This translates into CASSLSFTSSGANVLTF.

The DNA for the CDR3 is TGCGCCAGCAGCTTACTAGCGGGGGAAGTCCACGAGCAGTACTTC. Amino acid sequence: CASSLLAGEVHEQYF. The V gene is TRBV5-1, the J gene TRBJ2-7; 11 nucleotides match TRBD2. The CDR3 runs to 15 residues. Looked up from germline, CDR1 is SGHRS and CDR2 is YFSETQ. After removal of 2 bases from V and 5 bases from J, the junction contained 6 bases not matched to a gene.

About this clone itself: At one end the junction does not follow the germline gene, possibly because of a read error. V is TRBV7-7 and J is TRBJ2-3; weak D call: TRBD1 (5 bases). This CDR3 spans 15 amino acids. CDR1 SSHAT and CDR2 FNYEAQ come from the germline V gene (reference sequence). CDR3 sequence (DNA): TGTGCTAGCAGCTTAGCCCCAGGGAAAACAGATACGCAGTATTTT. This encodes CASSLAPGKTDTQYF.

The chain employs TRBV20-1 and TRBJ1-1, with 7 bases identical to TRBD1. With 6 bases clipped from V and 8 bases from J, the junction kept 6 bases outside the gene matches. Germline assignment: CDR1 DFQATT and CDR2 SNEGSKA (reference sequence). This CDR3 has 11 residues. The CDR3 is CSANRGGEAFF. The CDR3 DNA reads TGCAGTGCAAACAGGGGAGGCGAAGCTTTCTTT.

The chain joins TRBV5-6 to TRBJ1-6; 7 bases agree with TRBD1. The junction had 8 bases not matched to a gene; V was cut back by 3 bases and J by 5 bases. This CDR3 comprises 16 residues. CDR1 is SGHDT and CDR2 is YYEEEE in the germline V gene. CDR3 in amino acids: CASSWGTATHNSPLHF. CDR3 DNA sequence: TGTGCCAGCAGCTGGGGGACAGCGACTCATAATTCACCCCTCCACTTT.

This clone occurred once. The rearrangement links TRBV6-1 to TRBJ1-2, with TRBD1 identical over 8 bases. The V segment lost 10 bases and the J segment 7 bases; nucleotides outside the gene matches: 5. CDR1 is MNHNS and CDR2 is SASEGT in the germline V gene. This CDR3 contains 11 residues. The CDR3 DNA follows: TGTGCCACCCAGGGGGCGGGTGGCTACACCTTC. Translation: CATQGAGGYTF.

The V call is TRBV15, the J call TRBJ1-1, with D maybe TRBD1 (6 bases). The CDR3 consists of 20 residues. Trimming stripped 0 bases from V and 0 bases from J, with 23 bases between. From germline, CDR1 is LNHNV and CDR2 YYDKDF (reference sequence). The CDR3 loop is CATSRDRRKAGAFMNTEAFF. In DNA, the CDR3 is TGTGCCACCAGCAGAGATCGGAGGAAGGCAGGGGCGTTCATGAACACTGAAGCTTTCTTT.

The chain combines TRBV7-2 with TRBJ2-1; D is ambiguous. From germline, CDR1 is SGHTA and CDR2 FQGNSA. Trimming took off 1 base at V and 10 bases at J, with 17 bases between the two ends. There are 15 residues in the CDR3. This CDR3 is CASSLDLGSVMEQFF. CDR3 in DNA: TGTGCCAGCAGCTTAGATCTCGGGTCCGTTATGGAGCAGTTCTTC.

The rearrangement joins TRBV6-6 to TRBJ1-4; tentative D call: TRBD1 (6 bases). Germline-derived CDR1 and CDR2 are MNHNY and SVGAGI (reference sequence). V was cut by 6 bases and J by 6 bases, with 14 bases left in between. There are 14 residues in the CDR3. CDR3 sequence reads: CASSHRDIHEKLFF. CDR3 nucleotide sequence: TGTGCCAGCAGCCACCGGGACATTCATGAAAAACTGTTTTTT.